This TCR beta chain originates from a study of blood T cell repertoires in COVID-19 (dated by TCRdb to about 2020). For context, the study as a whole: The collaborator samples originated in the United States, Italy and Spain and spanned the acute and convalescent phases of COVID-19. The samples were drawn from the first 160 participants of the ongoing ImmuneRACE study and from some 1,300 subjects provided by 6 global collaborators. A freely available public database, intended as a resource for researchers studying the immune response to SARS-CoV-2, is where the repertoires were released. A de-identified subject ID, COVID-19 status, age in years and sex were almost always included in the sample metadata. Where available, HLA class I and class II types were obtained from metadata supplied by the sample provider rather than from assay-based typing. The material from the prospective study consisted of cDNA or gDNA derived from T cells, B-cell-depleted T cells, or PBMCs. Deeply sampled blood TCRbeta repertoires from subjects exposed to, actively infected with, or recovered from COVID-19 were included in the dataset.

The research as a whole found: How much clinical and demographic metadata was included differed by source and by participant, and the metadata was provided uncurated.

This clone was picked up a small number of times. What this receptor recognizes is not known. Per-nucleotide qualities are absent, and no much larger clonotype sits a single base away. V lost 9 bases and J lost 7 bases; the stretch between them is 16 bases long. Taken from the germline V gene (reference sequence), the CDR1 and CDR2 loops are LNHDA and SQIVND. The CDR3 sequence holds 14 residues, the cysteine and phenylalanine included. The kept DNA is CDR3 alone, 42 bases in frame from the first base. The collaborating institutions used their own protocols to collect whole blood in K2EDTA tubes. For TCRbeta analysis, collaborator samples were shipped as frozen whole blood, as isolated PBMCs, or as DNA extracted from either sample type. TCRbeta CDR3 regions were amplified from genomic DNA using the immunoSEQ Assay, a bias-controlled multiplex PCR. From the authors' description of their analysis: Nucleated cell counts per sample were estimated from amplification of reference gene primers within the assay. To quantify the absolute abundance of each unique TCRbeta CDR3 rearrangement, sequence reads were collapsed and filtered. Productive Simpson clonality was computed per sample as the square root of Simpson's diversity index over productive rearrangements. What TCRdb holds here is the immuneACCESS table cut down to in-frame rearrangements. Part of the clones is not present; checked against another copy, under half of the missing clones reflect an unresolved V gene, and the others are unexplained. Clonal size and the V and J genes are those of that table, whereas D and trimming came from the DNA. This sample gives fewer than 120,000 clones in total; about three quarters of them show up just once. The leading ten clones occupy around 16% of the sample.

Input material: peripheral blood. The receptor chain draws on TRBV19 and TRBJ1-6, with no confidently assigned D gene. This receptor was taken from a woman older than 75 with active or convalescent COVID-19. The DNA is TGTGCCAGCAATCACCGGGTTAGGAATTCACCCCTCCACTTT. It translates as CASNHRVRNSPLHF.